This TCR beta chain originates from a study of identical twins. After template switching added a universal primer site, the resulting cDNA carried unique molecular identifiers. TCRdb recomputed calls from the 5' RACE reads with MiXCR, one row per CDR3 protein. The sample includes 420,000 or so distinct CDR3 sequences, about a fifth of them seen just once. Study observations and caveats: Conclusions came from cross-sectional statistical analysis, not from following the same donors.

As to this clonotype: The antigen is undetermined.

The donors were all healthy and Caucasian. Trimming stripped 6 bases from V and 6 bases from J, with 11 bases between. Germline V gene sequence: CDR1 KGHDR, CDR2 SFDVKD. CDR3 length: 13 amino acids. The J gene is TRBJ2-1, the V gene TRBV24-1; D tentatively fits TRBD1 or TRBD2 (6 bases each). The sequence was collected from a man in his fifties in good health. Sequencing was carried out using naive T cells sorted from blood. The CDR3 spells CATSWGATNEQFF. The CDR3 DNA reads as TGTGCCACCAGTTGGGGGGCAACCAATGAGCAGTTCTTC.